This TCR beta chain is drawn from a study of T cell repertoires in cytomegalovirus infection. Study details: Public TCR beta signature analysis indicated the presence of both CMV infection and matching HLA type. Study results and caveats: HLA-C-restricted CMV clonotypes gave the most frequent clonotype in two of eight donors. People with CMV and the relevant HLA were identified by cumulative public TCR beta family frequency.

The CDR3 loop spans 16 amino acids. Deletions cut 5 bases from V and 0 bases from J, with 14 bases between. CDR1 is LNHDA and CDR2 is SQIVND in the germline V gene (reference sequence). The table lists this clonotype with a few counts. Antigen specificity is unknown. TCRdb recomputed calls from the reads with MiXCR, one row per CDR3 protein. The sample lists about 400,000 distinct CDR3 sequences, roughly a third occurring once. The source was cultured PBMCs, collected from culture after CMV antigen stimulation. The chain uses TRBV19 and TRBJ1-3, with D maybe TRBD1 (6 bases). The receptor comes from a human donor in good health (CMV status not recorded). Some clones in this sample may be carry-over from other donors' samples. CDR3 nucleotide sequence: TGTGCCAGTAGTTACCTAGGGGGTCTCTCTGGAAACACCATATATTTT. Translating gives CASSYLGGLSGNTIYF.